This T cell receptor beta chain was retrieved from a study of graft-versus-host responses after intestinal transplantation. Findings and limits, study-wide: Recipient marrow held GvH clones, some first seen in ileum or blood.

Only in-frame clones appear in the TCRdb table, and some are missing; sequencing was by immunoSEQ multiplex PCR. The sample holds approximately 85,000 clones, around 90% seen once. A few counts support this clone. The antigen remains unidentified. This TCR was recovered from a human donor who was the organ donor for an intestinal transplant. Sequencing used unstimulated CD8+ T cells sorted from spleen or lymph node cells, obtained before transplant.

CDR3 protein: CASSLGIGDGEQYF. The DNA for the CDR3 is TGTGCCAGCAGCTTGGGTATAGGGGATGGGGAGCAGTACTTC. V is TRBV5-5 and J is TRBJ2-7, with D tentatively TRBD1 (5 bases). The CDR3 has 14 amino acids. Germline V gene sequence: CDR1 SGHKS, CDR2 YYEKEE (reference sequence). V was shortened by 0 bases and J by 7 bases, with 14 bases between the two germline ends.